A selection of T cell receptor beta chains follows, all from one sample in a study of blood T cell repertoires in COVID-19. The table came from immunoSEQ multiplex PCR; TCRdb's copy has only in-frame clones and leaves some out. The sample has more than 75,000 clones; roughly nine tenths are singletons. The sample consisted of peripheral blood. These receptors all come from a man younger than 40 with acute or convalescent COVID-19. Both conserved end residues are part of each CDR3. A D gene is named only where the DNA matches it firmly. Expanded clones are given a class, and other clones once, few, many or no size at all.

len	j_gene	abundance	v_gene	d_gene	CDR3nt	CDR3aa
13	TRBJ1-1	few	TRBV28	NA	TGTGCCAGCAGTGTCGGGGGGGGCACTGAAGCTTTCTTT	CASSVGGGTEAFF
15	TRBJ2-4	NA	TRBV29-1	NA	TGCAGCGTTGAGGTCGGGGGGCGCGTCAAAAACATTCAGTACTTC	CSVEVGGRVKNIQYF
18	TRBJ2-6	NA	TRBV5-1	NA	TGCGCCAGCAGCTTGGCCGGGTCGAGGTTTTCTGGGGCCAACGTCCTGACTTTC	CASSLAGSRFSGANVLTF
14	TRBJ1-4	NA	TRBV18	NA	TGTGCCAGCTCGTCGGTCTCAACTAATGAAAAACTGTTTTTT	CASSSVSTNEKLFF
15	TRBJ2-2	NA	TRBV7-3	NA	TGTGCCAGCAGCTTAGGGACACCGAACACCGGGGAGCTGTTTTTT	CASSLGTPNTGELFF
17	TRBJ2-1	NA	TRBV4-1	TRBD2	TGCGCCAGCAGCCAAAGTCTAGCGGGGTTCTCCTACAATGAGCAGTTCTTC	CASSQSLAGFSYNEQFF
16	TRBJ2-7	once	TRBV5-1	NA	TGCGCCAGCAACAACCCAGGGTGGGGATATTCGTACGAGCAGTACTTC	CASNNPGWGYSYEQYF
14	TRBJ2-7	NA	TRBV9	TRBD2	TGTGCCAGCAGCGTAGACGGGAGGTTCAACGAGCAGTACTTC	CASSVDGRFNEQYF
17	TRBJ2-6	NA	TRBV3-1/TRBV3-2	NA	TGTGCCAGCAGCCAAGGCCGACCCGGACTTGCGGGCGCCCCAATGACTTTC	CASSQGRPGLAGAPMTF
14	TRBJ2-3	NA	TRBV2	TRBD1	TGTGCCAGCAACAGGGGGATTAGGACAGATACGCAGTATTTT	CASNRGIRTDTQYF
13	TRBJ2-7	NA	TRBV2	TRBD2	TGTGCCAGCAGGGTAACTAGCGGGTACGAGCAGTACTTC	CASRVTSGYEQYF
14	TRBJ1-5	NA	TRBV20-1	NA	TGCAGTGCTAGTTCGGGATTGGCGGTTCAGCCCCAGCATTTT	CSASSGLAVQPQHF
14	TRBJ2-2	NA	TRBV19	NA	TGTGCCAGTAGTATTGGAGTACGAACCGGGGAGCTGTTTTTT	CASSIGVRTGELFF
16	TRBJ2-3	NA	TRBV7-9	TRBD2	TGTGCCAGCAGCTCCGATAGCGGGAGACACACAGATACGCAGTATTTT	CASSSDSGRHTDTQYF
16	TRBJ2-1	NA	TRBV28	TRBD2	TGTGCCAGCAGGGCCGGCGGGAGAAGCTCCTACAATGAGCAGTTCTTC	CASRAGGRSSYNEQFF
17	TRBJ1-4	NA	TRBV18	NA	TGTGCCAGCTCACCACCGCGATACGGGGCAACTAATGAAAAACTGTTTTTT	CASSPPRYGATNEKLFF
16	TRBJ2-7	NA	TRBV5-6	NA	TGTGCCAGCAGTGAAGCACAGGGCGATAGGCCCTACGAGCAGTACTTC	CASSEAQGDRPYEQYF
15	TRBJ2-7	NA	TRBV27	TRBD2	TGTGCCAGCAGTCTACGACTAGCGGGGATCTACGAGCAGTACTTC	CASSLRLAGIYEQYF
17	TRBJ2-5	NA	TRBV9	TRBD1	TGTGCCAGCAGCTCCAGTGCCGGGACAGCAAGACAAGAGACCCAGTACTTC	CASSSSAGTARQETQYF
12	TRBJ2-7	NA	TRBV30	NA	TGTGCCTGGAGCCGGGGGACTTACGAGCAGTACTTC	CAWSRGTYEQYF
15	TRBJ2-7	NA	TRBV5-1	TRBD1	TGCGCCAGCAGCACCCGGGACAGGCAATTGTACGAGCAGTACTTC	CASSTRDRQLYEQYF
13	TRBJ1-1	NA	TRBV10-3	NA	TGTGCCATCAGTGATTGGCAGGGGTTTGAAGCTTTCTTT	CAISDWQGFEAFF
14	TRBJ1-6	NA	TRBV28	NA	TGTGCCAGCAGTCTTACAGGGTGGGGATCACCCCTCCACTTT	CASSLTGWGSPLHF
13	TRBJ1-1	NA	TRBV6-5	NA	TGTGCCAGCAGTTACTCGAGCCGCAATGAAGCTTTCTTT	CASSYSSRNEAFF
14	TRBJ2-7	NA	TRBV7-2	TRBD1	TGTGCCAGCAGCCCCACAGGGGCCGTCTACGAGCAGTACTTC	CASSPTGAVYEQYF
16	TRBJ2-1	NA	TRBV3-1/TRBV3-2	TRBD2	TGTGCCAGCAGCACTAGCGGGAGCATCTCCTACAATGAGCAGTTCTTC	CASSTSGSISYNEQFF
15	TRBJ2-2	NA	TRBV9	TRBD2	TGTGCCAGCAGCGTAGAGTCTAGCGGGAGCCGGGAGCTGTTTTTT	CASSVESSGSRELFF
16	TRBJ2-3	NA	TRBV11-1	TRBD2	TGTGCCAGCAGAGCCGGGACTAGCGGTAACACAGATACGCAGTATTTT	CASRAGTSGNTDTQYF
14	TRBJ2-5	NA	TRBV29-1	TRBD2	TGCAGCTTCCTACCGGGACTAGCGGGGGAGACCCAGTACTTC	CSFLPGLAGETQYF
12	TRBJ2-3	NA	TRBV7-3	NA	TGTGCCAGCGGTCTAGCTTCAGATACGCAGTATTTT	CASGLASDTQYF
13	TRBJ1-5	NA	TRBV19	NA	TGTGCCAGTAAGAGGGATAGCAATCAGCCCCAGCATTTT	CASKRDSNQPQHF
15	TRBJ2-1	once	TRBV7-2	TRBD2	TGTGCCAGCAGCCTAAGCGGGGCCTCCTACAATGAGCAGTTCTTC	CASSLSGASYNEQFF
13	TRBJ1-6	NA	TRBV6-5	NA	TGTGCCAGCAGCTCGGGGGGCAGGACACCCCTCCACTTT	CASSSGGRTPLHF
13	TRBJ2-1	NA	TRBV5-1	NA	TGCGCCAGCAGCCCACGTACTGACAATGAGCAGTTCTTC	CASSPRTDNEQFF
17	TRBJ2-5	NA	TRBV24-1	TRBD2	TGTGCCACCAGTGAGCCCCTAGCGGGAGCATCGAGGGAGACCCAGTACTTC	CATSEPLAGASRETQYF
16	TRBJ2-7	NA	TRBV5-1	TRBD2	TGCGCCAGCAGCCCCTCCGGGACTAGCGGAACCTACGAGCAGTACTTC	CASSPSGTSGTYEQYF